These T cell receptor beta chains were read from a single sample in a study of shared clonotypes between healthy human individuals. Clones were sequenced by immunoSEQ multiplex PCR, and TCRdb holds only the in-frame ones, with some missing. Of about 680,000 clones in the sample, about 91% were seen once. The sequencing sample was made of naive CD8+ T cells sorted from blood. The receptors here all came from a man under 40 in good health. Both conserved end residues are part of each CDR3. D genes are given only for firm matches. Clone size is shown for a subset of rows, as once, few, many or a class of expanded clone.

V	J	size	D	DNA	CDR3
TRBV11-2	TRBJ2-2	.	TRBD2	TGTGCCAGCAGCTCAGTAGCGGGAGTGAGCGGGGAGCTGTTTTTT	CASSSVAGVSGELFF
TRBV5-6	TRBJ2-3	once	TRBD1	TGTGCCAGCAGCTTGTCTTGGACAGGACAGTATTTT	CASSLSWTGQYF
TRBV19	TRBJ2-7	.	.	TGTGCCAGTAGTACCTCTAGGGGGTCCTACGAGCAGTACTTC	CASSTSRGSYEQYF
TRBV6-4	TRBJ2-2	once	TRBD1	TGTGCCAGCAAGCCGGGACAGGGGTACACCGGGGAGCTGTTTTTT	CASKPGQGYTGELFF
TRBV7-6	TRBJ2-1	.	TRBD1	TGTGCCAGCAGCTCTGACAGGGTTGAGTTCTTC	CASSSDRVEFF
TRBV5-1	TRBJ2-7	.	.	TGCGCCAGCAGCTTGGAGGGGTCCCACGAGCAGTACTTC	CASSLEGSHEQYF
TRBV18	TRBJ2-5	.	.	TGTGCCAGCTCACTCTCCGGGACACTCCAAGAGACCCAGTACTTC	CASSLSGTLQETQYF
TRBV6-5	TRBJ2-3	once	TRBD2	TGTGCCAGCACCATACTAGCGGGAGGGAAAGATACGCAGTATTTT	CASTILAGGKDTQYF
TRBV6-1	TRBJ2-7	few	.	TGTGCCAGCAGTCCCAGGGCTTTATCGGCTTACGAGCAGTACTTC	CASSPRALSAYEQYF
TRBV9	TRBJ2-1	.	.	TGTGCCAGCAGCACTCGACCAACCAGCTCCTACAATGAGCAGTTCTTC	CASSTRPTSSYNEQFF
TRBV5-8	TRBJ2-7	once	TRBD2	TGTGCCAGCAGCCCCGAGACTAGCTTCGACGAGCAGTACTTC	CASSPETSFDEQYF
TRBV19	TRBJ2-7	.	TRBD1	TGTGCCAGTAGAGCGTGGACAGGGGGCCACGAGCAGTACTTC	CASRAWTGGHEQYF
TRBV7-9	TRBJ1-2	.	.	TGTGCCAGCAGCTTGGCGGGGTTTGATGGCTACACCTTC	CASSLAGFDGYTF
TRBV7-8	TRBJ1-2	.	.	TGTGCCAGCAGCGAAATGGGGGGGAGGTATGGCTACACCTTC	CASSEMGGRYGYTF
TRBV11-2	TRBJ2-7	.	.	TGTGCCAGCAGCTTAGATGCAGGGGTGGGGTACGAGCAGTACTTC	CASSLDAGVGYEQYF
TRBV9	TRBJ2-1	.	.	TGTGCCAGCAGCCCAGGGGGAGGGCCTGTCGATGAGCAGTTCTTC	CASSPGGGPVDEQFF
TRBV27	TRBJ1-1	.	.	TGTGCCAGCAGTTTAAGTTTGAACACTGAAGCTTTCTTT	CASSLSLNTEAFF
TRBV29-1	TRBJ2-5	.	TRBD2	TGCAGCGTTACGTCGCTAGCGGGAGGGCCCTCGCAAGAGACCCAGTACTTC	CSVTSLAGGPSQETQYF
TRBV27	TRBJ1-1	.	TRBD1	TGTGCCAGCAGTTTATCGACAGGGAGTGTCACTGAAGCTTTCTTT	CASSLSTGSVTEAFF
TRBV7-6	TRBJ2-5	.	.	TGTGCCAGCAGCCTAAGTGCAGCAGGCGGGGAGACCCAGTACTTC	CASSLSAAGGETQYF
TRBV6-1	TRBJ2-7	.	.	TGTGCCAGCAGTGAAGAGGTCCGCAGGACCCAATCCTACGAGCAGTACTTC	CASSEEVRRTQSYEQYF
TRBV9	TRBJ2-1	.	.	TGTGCCAGCAGCCCCCCCGGCTCCTACAATGAGCAGTTCTTC	CASSPPGSYNEQFF
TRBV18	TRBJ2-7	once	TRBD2	TGTGCCAGCTCACCAGGGGCGGGAGGATCCTACGAGCAGTACTTC	CASSPGAGGSYEQYF
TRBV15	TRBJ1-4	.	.	TGTGCCACCAGCAGATCCCGGGGTGCAACTAATGAAAAACTGTTTTTT	CATSRSRGATNEKLFF
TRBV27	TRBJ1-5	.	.	TGTGCCAGCGGAAGAGGGGGAAGCAATCAGCCCCAGCATTTT	CASGRGGSNQPQHF
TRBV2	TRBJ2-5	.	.	TGTGCCAGCAGTGAAGGGACGACGTTCAGAGAGACCCAGTACTTC	CASSEGTTFRETQYF
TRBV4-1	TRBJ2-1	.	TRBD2	TGCGCCAGCAGCCAAGTGGGGGATGGGACTAGGAACAATGAGCAGTTCTTC	CASSQVGDGTRNNEQFF
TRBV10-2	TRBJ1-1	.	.	TGCGCCAGCGTGTCAGGGGTCGGTATCACTGAAGCTTTCTTT	CASVSGVGITEAFF
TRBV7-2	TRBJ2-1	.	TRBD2	TGTGCCAGCATACGGCGGGGAGCGGGAGTTCTGAATGAGCAGTTCTTC	CASIRRGAGVLNEQFF
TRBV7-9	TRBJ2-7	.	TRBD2	TGTGCCAGCAGCCAATTACTGGGACTAGCGGGCTACGAGCAGTACTTC	CASSQLLGLAGYEQYF
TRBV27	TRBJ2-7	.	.	TGTGCCAGCAGTTTATCGGCCGGGACCTTTTACGAGCAGTACTTC	CASSLSAGTFYEQYF
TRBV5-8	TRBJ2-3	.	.	TGTGCCAGCAGCTTGTACCGCACAGATACGCAGTATTTT	CASSLYRTDTQYF
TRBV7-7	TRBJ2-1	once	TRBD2	TGTGCTAGCAGCTTTAATGACGGGAGGGAGATAGGAGAAAATGAGCAGTTCTTC	CASSFNDGREIGENEQFF
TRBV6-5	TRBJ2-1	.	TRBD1	TGTGCCAGCAGTACAAGGGACAGGGGCTACAATGAGCAGTTCTTC	CASSTRDRGYNEQFF
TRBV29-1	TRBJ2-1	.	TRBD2	TGCAGCGTTGCTGTAGCGGGAGCTGGGAGCTCCTACAATGAGCAGTTCTTC	CSVAVAGAGSSYNEQFF
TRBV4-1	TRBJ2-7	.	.	TGCGCCAGCAGCCAAGTCCCAAGTAGGGACTACGAGCAGTACTTC	CASSQVPSRDYEQYF
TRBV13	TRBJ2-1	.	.	TGTGCCAGCCGAAATCCCACAGGGAGCGATGAGCAGTTCTTC	CASRNPTGSDEQFF